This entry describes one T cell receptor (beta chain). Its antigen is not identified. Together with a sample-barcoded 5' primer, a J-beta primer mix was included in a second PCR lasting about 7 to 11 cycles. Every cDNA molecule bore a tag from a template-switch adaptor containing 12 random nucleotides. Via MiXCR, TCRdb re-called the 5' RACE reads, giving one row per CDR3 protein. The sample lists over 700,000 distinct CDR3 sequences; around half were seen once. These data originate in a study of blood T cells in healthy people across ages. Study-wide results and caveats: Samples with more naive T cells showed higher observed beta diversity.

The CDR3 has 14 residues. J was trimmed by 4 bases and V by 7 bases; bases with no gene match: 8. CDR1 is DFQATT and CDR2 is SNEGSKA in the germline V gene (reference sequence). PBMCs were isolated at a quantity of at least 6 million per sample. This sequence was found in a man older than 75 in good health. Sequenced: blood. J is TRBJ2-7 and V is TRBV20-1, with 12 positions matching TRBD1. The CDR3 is CSVLPGQGAYEQYF. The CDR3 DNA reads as TGCAGTGTCCTACCGGGACAGGGGGCTTACGAGCAGTACTTC.